The T cell receptor beta chain under discussion was sequenced for a study of monozygotic twins with inflammatory bowel disease. Study-level results: The study supported no single strong signal or clonotype linked to IBD. Relative to healthy twins, IBD patients had fewer clonotypes in common with others, a gap that was especially apparent with disease activity. Twins with IBD were found to have lower TCRbeta diversity (inverse Simpson) than healthy co-twins.

Blood samples, whole and unsorted for T cells, yielded the isolated total RNA. With respect to this clonotype: Its antigen is as yet unknown.

The CDR3 runs 14 residues. Germline values: CDR1 MNHNS, CDR2 SASEGT. Reprocessing the 5' RACE reads, TCRdb reports a single entry for every CDR3 protein and omits DNA. This sample's table reports 440,000 or so distinct CDR3 sequences. Sequencing was done on a sample of blood. The rearrangement uses TRBV6-1 and TRBJ2-2. The source of this sequence is a human donor with ulcerative colitis or Crohn's disease, or a healthy co-twin of an affected twin (not recorded which). CDR3 residues: CASSAVRSSGELFF.